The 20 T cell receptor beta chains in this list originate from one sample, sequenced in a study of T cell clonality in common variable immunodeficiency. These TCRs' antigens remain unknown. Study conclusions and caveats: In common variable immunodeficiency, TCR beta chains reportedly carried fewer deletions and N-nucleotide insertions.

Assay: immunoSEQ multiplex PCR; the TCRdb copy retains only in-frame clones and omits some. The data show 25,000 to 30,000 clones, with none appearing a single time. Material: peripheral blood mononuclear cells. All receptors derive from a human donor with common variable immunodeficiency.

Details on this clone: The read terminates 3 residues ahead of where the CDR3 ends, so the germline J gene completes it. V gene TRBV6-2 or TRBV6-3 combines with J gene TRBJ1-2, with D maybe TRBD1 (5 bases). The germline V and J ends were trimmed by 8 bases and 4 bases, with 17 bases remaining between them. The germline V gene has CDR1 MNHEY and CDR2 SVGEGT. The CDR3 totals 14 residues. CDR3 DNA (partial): TGTGCCAGCGCCATTCGACAGAGGAGCTATGGC. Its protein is CASAIRQRSYG. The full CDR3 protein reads CASAIRQRSYGYTF.

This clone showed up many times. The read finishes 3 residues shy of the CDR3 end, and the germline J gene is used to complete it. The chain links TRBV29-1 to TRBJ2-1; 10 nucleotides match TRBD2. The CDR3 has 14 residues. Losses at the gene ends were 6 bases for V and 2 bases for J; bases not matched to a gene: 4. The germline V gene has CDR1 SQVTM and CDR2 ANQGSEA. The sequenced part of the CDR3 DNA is TGCAGCGTACCCACTAGCGGGACCTACAATGAG. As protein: CSVPTSGTYNE. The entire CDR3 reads CSVPTSGTYNEQFF.

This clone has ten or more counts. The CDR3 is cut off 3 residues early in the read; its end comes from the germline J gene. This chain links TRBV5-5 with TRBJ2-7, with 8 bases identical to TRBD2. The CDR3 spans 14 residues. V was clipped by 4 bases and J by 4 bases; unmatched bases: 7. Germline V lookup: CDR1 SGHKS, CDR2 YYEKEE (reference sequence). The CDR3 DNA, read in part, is TGTGCCAGCAGCAAGCCGGGACTAGGGTACGAG. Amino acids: CASSKPGLGYE. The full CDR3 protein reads CASSKPGLGYEQYF.

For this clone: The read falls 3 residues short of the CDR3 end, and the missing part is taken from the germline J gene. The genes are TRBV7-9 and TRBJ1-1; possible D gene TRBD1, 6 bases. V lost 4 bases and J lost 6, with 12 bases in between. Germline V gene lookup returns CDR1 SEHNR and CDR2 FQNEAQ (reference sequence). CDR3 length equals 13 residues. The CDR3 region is CASSYRDDPEAFF. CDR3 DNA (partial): TGTGCCAGCAGCTACAGGGATGACCCTGAA.

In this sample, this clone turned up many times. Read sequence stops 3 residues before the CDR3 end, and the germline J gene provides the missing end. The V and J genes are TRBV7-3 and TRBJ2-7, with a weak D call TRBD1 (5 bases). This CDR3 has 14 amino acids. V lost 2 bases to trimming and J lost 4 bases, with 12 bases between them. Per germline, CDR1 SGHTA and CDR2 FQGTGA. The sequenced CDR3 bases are TGTGCCAGCAGCTTATTGTCAGGGCCGTACGAG. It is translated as CASSLLSGPYE. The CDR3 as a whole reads CASSLLSGPYEQYF.

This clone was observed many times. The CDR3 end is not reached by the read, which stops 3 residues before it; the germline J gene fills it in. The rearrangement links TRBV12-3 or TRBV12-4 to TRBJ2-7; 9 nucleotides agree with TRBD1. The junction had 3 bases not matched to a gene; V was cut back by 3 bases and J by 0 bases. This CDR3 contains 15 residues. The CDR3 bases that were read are TGTGCCAGCAGTTTCGGGACAGGGAGCTCCTACGAG. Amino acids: CASSFGTGSSYE. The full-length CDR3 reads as CASSFGTGSSYEQYF.

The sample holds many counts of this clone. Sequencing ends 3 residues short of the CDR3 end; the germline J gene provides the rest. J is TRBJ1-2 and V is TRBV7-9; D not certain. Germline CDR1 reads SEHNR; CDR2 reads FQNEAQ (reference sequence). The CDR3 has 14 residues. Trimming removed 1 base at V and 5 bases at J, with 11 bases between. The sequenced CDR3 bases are TGTGCCAGCAGCTTAGAAGCGGGGAGGTATGGC. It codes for CASSLEAGRYG. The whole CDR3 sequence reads CASSLEAGRYGYTF.

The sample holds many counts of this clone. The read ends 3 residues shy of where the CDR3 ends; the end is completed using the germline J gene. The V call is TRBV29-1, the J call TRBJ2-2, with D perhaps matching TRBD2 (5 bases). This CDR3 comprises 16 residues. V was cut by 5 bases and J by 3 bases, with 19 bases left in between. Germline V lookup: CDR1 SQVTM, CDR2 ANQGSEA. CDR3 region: CSVRHSPSEDTGELFF. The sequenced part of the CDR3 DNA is TGCAGCGTTAGACACAGTCCCTCGGAGGACACCGGGGAG.

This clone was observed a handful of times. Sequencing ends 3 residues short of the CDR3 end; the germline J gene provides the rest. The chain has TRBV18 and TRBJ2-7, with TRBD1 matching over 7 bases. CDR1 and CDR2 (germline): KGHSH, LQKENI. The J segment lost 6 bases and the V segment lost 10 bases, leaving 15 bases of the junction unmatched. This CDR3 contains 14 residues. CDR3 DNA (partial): TGTGCCACAAAAGGGGGCGACGTCTGGCGCGAG. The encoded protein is CATKGGDVWRE. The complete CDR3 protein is CATKGGDVWREQYF.

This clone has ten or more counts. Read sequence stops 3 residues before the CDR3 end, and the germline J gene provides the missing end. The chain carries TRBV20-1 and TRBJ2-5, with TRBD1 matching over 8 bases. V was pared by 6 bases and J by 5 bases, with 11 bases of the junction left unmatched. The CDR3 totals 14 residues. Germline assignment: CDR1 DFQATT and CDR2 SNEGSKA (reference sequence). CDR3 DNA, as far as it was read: TGCAGTGCCACGCAGGGGGCACTTAGGGAGACC. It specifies CSATQGALRET. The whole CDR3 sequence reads CSATQGALRETQYF.

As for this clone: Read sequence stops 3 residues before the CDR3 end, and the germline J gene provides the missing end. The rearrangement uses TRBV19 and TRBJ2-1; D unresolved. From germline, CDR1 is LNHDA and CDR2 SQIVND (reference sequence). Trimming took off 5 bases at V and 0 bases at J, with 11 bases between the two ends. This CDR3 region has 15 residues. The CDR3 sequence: CASSHQASSYNEQFF. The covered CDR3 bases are TGTGCCAGTAGTCATCAGGCCAGCTCCTACAATGAG.

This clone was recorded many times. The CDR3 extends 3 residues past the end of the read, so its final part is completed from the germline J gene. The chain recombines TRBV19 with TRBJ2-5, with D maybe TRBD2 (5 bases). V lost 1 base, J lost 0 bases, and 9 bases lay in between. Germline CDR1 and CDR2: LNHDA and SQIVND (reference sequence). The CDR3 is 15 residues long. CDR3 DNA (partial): TGTGCCAGTAGTATAGCTCCGACTAACCAAGAGACC. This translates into CASSIAPTNQET. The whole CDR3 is CASSIAPTNQETQYF.

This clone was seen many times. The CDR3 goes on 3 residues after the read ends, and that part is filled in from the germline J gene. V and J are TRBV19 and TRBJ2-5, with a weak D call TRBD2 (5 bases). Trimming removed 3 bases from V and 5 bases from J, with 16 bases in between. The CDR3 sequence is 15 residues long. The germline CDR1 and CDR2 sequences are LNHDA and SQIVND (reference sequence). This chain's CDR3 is CASSISLAGGETQYF. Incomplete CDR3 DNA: TGTGCCAGTAGTATCAGCCTAGCTGGCGGCGAGACC.

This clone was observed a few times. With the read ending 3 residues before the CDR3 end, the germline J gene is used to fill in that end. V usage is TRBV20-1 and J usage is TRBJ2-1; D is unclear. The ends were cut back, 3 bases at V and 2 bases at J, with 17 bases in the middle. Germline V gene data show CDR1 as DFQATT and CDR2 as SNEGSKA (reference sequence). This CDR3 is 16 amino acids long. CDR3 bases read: TGCAGTGCTAGTGCCACGGGTCGTACGGCCTACAATGAG. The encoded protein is CSASATGRTAYNE. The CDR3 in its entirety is CSASATGRTAYNEQFF.

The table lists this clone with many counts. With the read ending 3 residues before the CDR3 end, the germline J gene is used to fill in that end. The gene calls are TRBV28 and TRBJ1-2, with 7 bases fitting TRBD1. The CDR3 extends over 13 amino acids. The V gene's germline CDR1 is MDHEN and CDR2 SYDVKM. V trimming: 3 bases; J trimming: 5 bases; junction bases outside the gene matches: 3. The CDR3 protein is CASSLLQGYGYTF. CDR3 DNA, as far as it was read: TGTGCCAGCAGTTTGTTACAGGGGTATGGC.

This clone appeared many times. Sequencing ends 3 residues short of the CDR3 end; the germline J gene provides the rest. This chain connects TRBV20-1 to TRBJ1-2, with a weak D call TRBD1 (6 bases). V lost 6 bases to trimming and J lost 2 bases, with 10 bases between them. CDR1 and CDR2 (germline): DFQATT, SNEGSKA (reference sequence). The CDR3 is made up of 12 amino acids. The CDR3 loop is CSAEQGNYGYTF. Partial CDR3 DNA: TGCAGTGCCGAACAGGGAAACTATGGC.

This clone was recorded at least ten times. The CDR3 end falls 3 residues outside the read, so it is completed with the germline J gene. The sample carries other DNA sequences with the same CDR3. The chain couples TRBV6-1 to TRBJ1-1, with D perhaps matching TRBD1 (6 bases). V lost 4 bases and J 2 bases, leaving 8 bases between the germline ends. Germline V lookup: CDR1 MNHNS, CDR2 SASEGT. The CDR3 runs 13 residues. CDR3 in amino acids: CASSGQANTEAFF. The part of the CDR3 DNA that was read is TGTGCCAGCAGTGGACAGGCCAACACTGAA.

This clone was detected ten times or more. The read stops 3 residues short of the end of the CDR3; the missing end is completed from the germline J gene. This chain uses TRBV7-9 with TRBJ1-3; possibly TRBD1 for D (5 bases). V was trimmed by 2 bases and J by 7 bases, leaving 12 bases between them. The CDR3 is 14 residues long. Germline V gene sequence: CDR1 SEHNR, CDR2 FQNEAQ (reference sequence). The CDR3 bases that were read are TGTGCCAGCAGCTTAATTAGGTCAGGGAACACC. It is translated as CASSLIRSGNT. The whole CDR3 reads CASSLIRSGNTIYF. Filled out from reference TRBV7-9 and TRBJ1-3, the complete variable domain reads DTGVSQNPRHKITKRGQNVTFRCDPISEHNRLYWYRQTLGQGPEFLTYFQNEAQLEKSRLLSDRFSAERPKGSFSTLEIQRTEQGDSAMYLCASSLIRSGNTIYFGEGSWLTVV.

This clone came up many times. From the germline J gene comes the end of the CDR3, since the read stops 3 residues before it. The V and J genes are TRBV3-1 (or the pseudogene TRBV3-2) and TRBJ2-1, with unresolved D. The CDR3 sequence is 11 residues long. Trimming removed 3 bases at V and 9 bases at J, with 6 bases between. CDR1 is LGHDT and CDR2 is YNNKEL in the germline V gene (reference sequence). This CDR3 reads CASSHGSEQFF. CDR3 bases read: TGTGCCAGCAGCCATGGCAGTGAG.

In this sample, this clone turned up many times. CDR3 residues: CSVAPGQGYTGELFF. Incomplete CDR3 DNA: TGCAGCGTTGCACCGGGACAGGGGTACACCGGGGAG. The chain links TRBV29-1 to TRBJ2-2; 10 nucleotides align to TRBD1. Read data end 3 residues before the CDR3 end; the end is taken from the germline J gene. Germline CDR1 SQVTM, CDR2 ANQGSEA. V shed 4 bases, J shed 3 bases, and the junction held 5 bases outside the gene matches. The CDR3 has 15 residues.